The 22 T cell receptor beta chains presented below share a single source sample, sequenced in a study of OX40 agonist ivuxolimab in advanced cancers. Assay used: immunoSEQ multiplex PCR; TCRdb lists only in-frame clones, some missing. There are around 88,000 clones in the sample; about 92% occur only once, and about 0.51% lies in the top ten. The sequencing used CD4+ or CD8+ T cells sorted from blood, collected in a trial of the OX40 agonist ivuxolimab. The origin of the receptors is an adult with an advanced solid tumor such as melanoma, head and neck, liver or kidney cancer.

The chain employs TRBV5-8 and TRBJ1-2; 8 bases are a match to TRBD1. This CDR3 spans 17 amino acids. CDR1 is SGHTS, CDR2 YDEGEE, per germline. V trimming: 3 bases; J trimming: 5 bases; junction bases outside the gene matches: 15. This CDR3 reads CASSSLPQGALGYGYTF. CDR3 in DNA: TGTGCCAGCAGCTCGTTACCGCAGGGGGCACTCGGGTATGGCTACACCTTC.

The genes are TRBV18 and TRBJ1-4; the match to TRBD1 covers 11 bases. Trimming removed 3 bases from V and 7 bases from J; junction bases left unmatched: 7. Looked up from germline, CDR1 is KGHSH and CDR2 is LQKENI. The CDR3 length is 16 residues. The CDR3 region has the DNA TGTGCCAGCTCACCCCCAGGGACAGGGGGAAGTGAAAAACTGTTTTTT. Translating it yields CASSPPGTGGSEKLFF.

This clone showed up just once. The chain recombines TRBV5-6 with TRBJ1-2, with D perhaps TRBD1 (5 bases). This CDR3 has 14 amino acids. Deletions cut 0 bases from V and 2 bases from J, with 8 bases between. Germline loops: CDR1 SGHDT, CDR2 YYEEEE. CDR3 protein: CASSLVAGNYGYTF. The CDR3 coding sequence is TGTGCCAGCAGCTTGGTTGCAGGGAACTATGGCTACACCTTC.

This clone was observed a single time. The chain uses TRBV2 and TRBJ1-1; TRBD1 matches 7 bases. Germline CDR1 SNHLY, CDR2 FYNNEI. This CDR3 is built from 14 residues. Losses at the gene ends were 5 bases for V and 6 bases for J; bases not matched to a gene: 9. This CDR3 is CASSTGTAYSEAFF. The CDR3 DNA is TGTGCCAGCAGTACCGGGACAGCTTATTCTGAAGCTTTCTTT.

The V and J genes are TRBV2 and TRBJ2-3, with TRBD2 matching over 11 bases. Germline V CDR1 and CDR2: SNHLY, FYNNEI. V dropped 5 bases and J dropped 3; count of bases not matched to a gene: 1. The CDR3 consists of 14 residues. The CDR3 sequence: CASSRLAGTDTQYF. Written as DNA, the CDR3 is TGTGCCAGCAGTCGACTAGCGGGGACAGATACGCAGTATTTT.

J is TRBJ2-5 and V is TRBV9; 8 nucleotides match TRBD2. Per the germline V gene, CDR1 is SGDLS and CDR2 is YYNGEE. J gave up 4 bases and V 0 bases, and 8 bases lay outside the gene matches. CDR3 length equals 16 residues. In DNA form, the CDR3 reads TGTGCCAGCAGCGTAGCGGGGGGGAGGGCCGGAGAGACCCAGTACTTC. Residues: CASSVAGGRAGETQYF.

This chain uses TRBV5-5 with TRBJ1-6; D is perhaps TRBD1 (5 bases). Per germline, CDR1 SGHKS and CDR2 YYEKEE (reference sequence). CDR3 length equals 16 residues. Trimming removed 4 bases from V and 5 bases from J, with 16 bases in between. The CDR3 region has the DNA TGTGCCAGCAGCCGTACCTCCCAGGGAAATAATTCACCCCTCCACTTT. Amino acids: CASSRTSQGNNSPLHF.

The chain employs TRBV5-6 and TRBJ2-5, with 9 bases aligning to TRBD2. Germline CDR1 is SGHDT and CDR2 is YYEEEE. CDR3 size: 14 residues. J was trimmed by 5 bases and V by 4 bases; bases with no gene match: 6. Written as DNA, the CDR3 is TGTGCCAGCAGCCGAGGGACTAGCCGGGAGACCCAGTACTTC. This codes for CASSRGTSRETQYF.

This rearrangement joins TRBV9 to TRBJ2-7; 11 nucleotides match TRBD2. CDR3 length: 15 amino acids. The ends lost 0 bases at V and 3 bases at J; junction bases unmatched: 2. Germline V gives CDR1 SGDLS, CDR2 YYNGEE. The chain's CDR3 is CASSVALAGDYEQYF. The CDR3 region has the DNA TGTGCCAGCAGCGTAGCACTAGCGGGGGACTACGAGCAGTACTTC. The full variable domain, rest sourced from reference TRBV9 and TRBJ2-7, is DSGVTQTPKHLITATGQRVTLRCSPRSGDLSVYWYQQSLDQGLQFLIQYYNGEERAKGNILERFSAQQFPDLHSELNLSSLELGDSALYFCASSVALAGDYEQYFGPGTRLTVT.

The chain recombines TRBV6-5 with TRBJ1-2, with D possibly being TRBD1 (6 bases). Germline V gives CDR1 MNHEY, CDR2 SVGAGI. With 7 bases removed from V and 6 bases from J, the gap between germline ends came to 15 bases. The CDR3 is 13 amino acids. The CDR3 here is CASKSYRVDGYTF. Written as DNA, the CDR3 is TGTGCCAGCAAGTCTTACAGGGTAGATGGCTACACCTTC.

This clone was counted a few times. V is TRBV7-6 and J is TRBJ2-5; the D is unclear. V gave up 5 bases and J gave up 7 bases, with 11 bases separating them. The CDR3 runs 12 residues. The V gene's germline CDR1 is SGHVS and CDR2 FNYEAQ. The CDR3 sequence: CASSLTKGTQYF. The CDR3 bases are TGTGCCAGCAGCCTAACGAAGGGGACCCAGTACTTC.

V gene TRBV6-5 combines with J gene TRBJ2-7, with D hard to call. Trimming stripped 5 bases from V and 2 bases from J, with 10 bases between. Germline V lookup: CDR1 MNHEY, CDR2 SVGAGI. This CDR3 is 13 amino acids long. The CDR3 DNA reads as TGTGCCAGCAGTGCTAAAGGGACCTACGAGCAGTACTTC. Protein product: CASSAKGTYEQYF.

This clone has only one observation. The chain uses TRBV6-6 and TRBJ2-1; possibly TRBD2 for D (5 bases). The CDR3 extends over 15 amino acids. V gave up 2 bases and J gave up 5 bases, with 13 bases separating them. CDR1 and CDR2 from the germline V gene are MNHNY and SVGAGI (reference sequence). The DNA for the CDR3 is TGTGCCAGCAGTTACACGGGCGGGCCGGACAATGAGCAGTTCTTC. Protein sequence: CASSYTGGPDNEQFF.

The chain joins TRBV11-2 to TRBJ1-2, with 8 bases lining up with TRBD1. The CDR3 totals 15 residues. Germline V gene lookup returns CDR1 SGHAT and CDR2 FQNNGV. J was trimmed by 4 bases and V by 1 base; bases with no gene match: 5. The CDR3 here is CASSLGQGALYGYTF. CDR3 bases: TGTGCCAGCAGCTTAGGGCAGGGGGCTCTCTATGGCTACACCTTC.

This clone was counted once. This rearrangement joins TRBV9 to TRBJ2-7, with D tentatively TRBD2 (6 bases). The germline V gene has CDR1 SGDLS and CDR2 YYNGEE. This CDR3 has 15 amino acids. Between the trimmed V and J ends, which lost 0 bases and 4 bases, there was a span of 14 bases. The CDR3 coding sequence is TGTGCCAGCAGCGTAGGGGAGGCGAGCGGATACGAGCAGTACTTC. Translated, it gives CASSVGEASGYEQYF.

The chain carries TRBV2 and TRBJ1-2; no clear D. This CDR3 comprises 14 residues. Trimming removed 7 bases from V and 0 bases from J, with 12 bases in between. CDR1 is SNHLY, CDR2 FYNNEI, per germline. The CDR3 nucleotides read TGTGCCAGCATCTCGCGAGTTACTAACTATGGCTACACCTTC. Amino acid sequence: CASISRVTNYGYTF.

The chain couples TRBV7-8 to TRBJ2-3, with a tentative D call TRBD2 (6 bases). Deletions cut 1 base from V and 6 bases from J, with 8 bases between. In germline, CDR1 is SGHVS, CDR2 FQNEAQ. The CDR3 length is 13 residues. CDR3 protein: CASSLVLADTQYF. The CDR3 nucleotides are TGTGCCAGCAGCTTAGTTCTAGCGGATACGCAGTATTTT.

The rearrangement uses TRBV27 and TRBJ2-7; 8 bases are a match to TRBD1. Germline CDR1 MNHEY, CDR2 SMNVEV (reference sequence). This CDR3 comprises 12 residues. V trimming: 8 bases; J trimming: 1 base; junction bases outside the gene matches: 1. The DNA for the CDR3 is TGTGCCAGCCAGGGGGCGTCCTACGAGCAGTACTTC. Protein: CASQGASYEQYF.

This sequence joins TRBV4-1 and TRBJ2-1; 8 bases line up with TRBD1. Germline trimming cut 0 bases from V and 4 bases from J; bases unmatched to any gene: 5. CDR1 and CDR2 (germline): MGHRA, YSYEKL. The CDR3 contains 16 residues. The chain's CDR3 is CASSQDWQGAYNEQFF. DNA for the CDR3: TGCGCCAGCAGCCAAGATTGGCAGGGGGCTTACAATGAGCAGTTCTTC.

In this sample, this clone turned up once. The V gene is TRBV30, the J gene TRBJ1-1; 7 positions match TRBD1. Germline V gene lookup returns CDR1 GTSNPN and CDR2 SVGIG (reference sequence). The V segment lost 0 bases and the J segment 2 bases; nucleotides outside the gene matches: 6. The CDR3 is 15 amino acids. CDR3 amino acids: CAWSVVGTANTEAFF. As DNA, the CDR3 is TGTGCCTGGAGTGTAGTGGGGACAGCCAACACTGAAGCTTTCTTT.

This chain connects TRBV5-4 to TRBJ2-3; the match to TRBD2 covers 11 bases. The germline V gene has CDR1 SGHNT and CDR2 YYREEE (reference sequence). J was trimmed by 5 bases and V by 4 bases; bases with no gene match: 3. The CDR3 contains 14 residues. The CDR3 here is CASSLSGGGDTQYF. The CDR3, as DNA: TGTGCCAGCAGCCTTAGCGGGGGGGGAGATACGCAGTATTTT.

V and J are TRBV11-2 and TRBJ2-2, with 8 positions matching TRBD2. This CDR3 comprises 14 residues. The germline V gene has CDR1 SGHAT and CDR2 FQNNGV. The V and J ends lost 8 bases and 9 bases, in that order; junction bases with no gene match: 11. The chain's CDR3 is CASSTSGSMRELFF. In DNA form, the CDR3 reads TGTGCCAGCTCCACTAGCGGCTCAATGAGGGAGCTGTTTTTT.